Below are 31 T cell receptor beta chains sequenced from a single sample in a study of somatic mutations in cytotoxic T cells in rheumatoid arthritis. Repertoires were generated with immunoSEQ multiplex PCR, while TCRdb's copy carries only in-frame clones and drops some. The data contain roughly 20,000 clones, approximately 82% of them singletons. Material for sequencing was CD8+ T cells sorted from blood. These receptors originate from an adult with rheumatoid arthritis.

A single count supports this clone. The rearrangement joins TRBV6-6 to TRBJ2-1; 7 bases agree with TRBD1. Germline loops: CDR1 MNHNY, CDR2 SVGAGI (reference sequence). The CDR3 is 15 amino acids. With 6 bases clipped from V and 2 bases from J, the junction kept 7 bases outside the gene matches. CDR3 DNA: TGTGCCAGCAGCCTTCCAGGGGGAGCCTACAATGAGCAGTTCTTC. It translates to CASSLPGGAYNEQFF.

The V and J genes are TRBV6-1 and TRBJ2-7; a weak D match, TRBD1 (6 bases). The CDR3 spans 14 residues. The V end was cut by 2 bases, the J end by 2 bases, with 10 bases between. CDR1 is MNHNS, CDR2 SASEGT, per germline. In DNA form, the CDR3 reads TGTGCCAGCAGTGAACTACAGGGACCCTACGAGCAGTACGTC. Amino acid sequence: CASSELQGPYEQYV.

V is TRBV30 and J is TRBJ2-1; 13 nucleotides line up with TRBD2. The CDR3 covers 15 residues. V lost 1 base, J lost 8 bases, and 5 bases stayed unmatched. Germline V gene lookup returns CDR1 GTSNPN and CDR2 SVGIG (reference sequence). CDR3: CAWSGTSGRIDEQFF. In nucleotides, the CDR3 is TGTGCCTGGAGTGGGACTAGCGGGAGAATTGATGAGCAGTTCTTC.

V and J are TRBV25-1 and TRBJ1-4; 7 bases map to TRBD1. V gave up 3 bases and J gave up 2 bases; unmatched junction bases: 3. The CDR3 sequence is 15 residues long. Germline loops: CDR1 MGHDK, CDR2 SYGVNS. The CDR3 here is CASSEQTGTNEKLFF. The DNA for the CDR3 is TGTGCCAGCAGTGAGCAGACAGGGACTAATGAAAAACTGTTTTTT.

The chain carries TRBV13 and TRBJ2-1, with 11 bases matching TRBD1. Germline CDR1 is PRHDT and CDR2 is FYEKMQ (reference sequence). J was trimmed by 8 bases and V by 5 bases; bases with no gene match: 8. The CDR3 extends over 15 amino acids. The CDR3 coding sequence is TGTGCCAGCAGCACCCGGGACAGGGGGACCCATGAGCAGTTCTTC. This gives the protein CASSTRDRGTHEQFF. The variable domain in full, completed from reference TRBV13 and TRBJ2-1, reads AAGVIQSPRHLIKEKRETATLKCYPIPRHDTVYWYQQGPGQDPQFLISFYEKMQSDKGSIPDRFSAQQFSDYHSELNMSSLELGDSALYFCASSTRDRGTHEQFFGPGTRLTVL.

The chain joins TRBV7-8 to TRBJ1-1, with 9 bases that match TRBD1. V dropped 5 bases and J dropped 10; count of bases not matched to a gene: 8. The CDR3 totals 13 residues. From germline, CDR1 is SGHVS and CDR2 FQNEAQ. The CDR3 sequence is CASSPGQGSGAFF. CDR3 coding DNA: TGTGCCAGCAGCCCTGGACAGGGGTCGGGAGCTTTCTTT.

The chain has TRBV7-9 and TRBJ1-2, with D tentatively TRBD1 (6 bases). V gave up 2 bases and J gave up 6 bases, with 13 bases separating them. Germline CDR1 and CDR2: SEHNR and FQNEAQ (reference sequence). The CDR3 runs 14 residues. The CDR3 loop is CASSLQGRGDGYTF. CDR3 sequence (DNA): TGTGCCAGCAGCTTACAGGGGAGGGGAGATGGCTACACCTTC.

The genes are TRBV7-9 and TRBJ1-2, with 8 bases matching TRBD1. This CDR3 has 19 amino acids. V was pared by 0 bases and J by 4 bases, with 16 bases of the junction left unmatched. Germline CDR1 reads SEHNR; CDR2 reads FQNEAQ (reference sequence). The CDR3 is CASSLARDRTPFTFYGYTF. In DNA form, the CDR3 reads TGTGCCAGCAGCTTAGCGCGGGACAGGACCCCTTTTACATTCTATGGCTACACCTTC.

The chain employs TRBV29-1 and TRBJ1-2; D unresolved. The CDR3 extends over 13 amino acids. Trimming took 6 bases from V and 4 from J, leaving 15 bases between them. Germline V gene sequence: CDR1 SQVTM, CDR2 ANQGSEA. The chain's CDR3 is CSVDLGPAYGYTF. The CDR3 DNA follows: TGCAGCGTAGACCTCGGACCGGCCTATGGCTACACCTTC.

This chain joins TRBV9 and TRBJ1-2, with D unclear. Germline CDR1 SGDLS, CDR2 YYNGEE. Trimming removed 0 bases at V and 3 bases at J, with 9 bases between. The CDR3 is made up of 14 amino acids. CDR3 sequence: CASSVGGVHYGYTF. CDR3 in DNA: TGTGCCAGCAGCGTAGGTGGGGTACACTATGGCTACACCTTC.

This clone was picked up one time. The rearrangement joins TRBV7-6 to TRBJ1-2; D unresolved. Germline values: CDR1 SGHVS, CDR2 FNYEAQ. The CDR3 extends over 12 amino acids. V was clipped by 1 base and J by 6 bases, with 6 bases between them. CDR3 nucleotides: TGTGCCAGCAGCTTAGATGGTAATGGCTACACCTTC. It is translated as CASSLDGNGYTF.

This clone is labeled as medium-sized. V usage is TRBV7-9 and J usage is TRBJ1-2; D not certain. The CDR3 has 14 residues. Trimming stripped 4 bases from V and 4 bases from J, with 13 bases between. Per germline, CDR1 SEHNR and CDR2 FQNEAQ (reference sequence). The CDR3 DNA reads TGTGCCAGCAGCTCCATGGCCGATTTCTATGGCTACACCTTC. Translating gives CASSSMADFYGYTF.

The chain carries TRBV5-6 and TRBJ1-5; D uncertain. The germline CDR1 and CDR2 sequences are SGHDT and YYEEEE. Trimming left V 1 base short and J 3 bases short, with 5 bases between. This CDR3 is built from 13 residues. The DNA of the CDR3 is TGTGCCAGCAGCTTGAGCACCAATCAGCCCCAGCATTTT. Its protein is CASSLSTNQPQHF. The complete variable domain, with remaining parts taken from reference TRBV5-6 and TRBJ1-5, reads DAGVTQSPTHLIKTRGQQVTLRCSPKSGHDTVSWYQQALGQGPQFIFQYYEEEERQRGNFPDRFSGHQFPNYSSELNVNALLLGDSALYLCASSLSTNQPQHFGDGTRLSIL.

The rearrangement uses TRBV13 and TRBJ1-1; D gene ambiguous. The germline V gene has CDR1 PRHDT and CDR2 FYEKMQ (reference sequence). This CDR3 contains 13 residues. Trimming shortened V by 0 bases and J by 8 bases, and 10 bases separated the two germline ends. CDR3 nucleotides: TGTGCCAGCAGCTTAGGCAGAAGGAGGGAAGCTTTCTTT. It codes for CASSLGRRREAFF. Based on the CDR3 plus reference TRBV13 and TRBJ1-1, the full variable domain is AAGVIQSPRHLIKEKRETATLKCYPIPRHDTVYWYQQGPGQDPQFLISFYEKMQSDKGSIPDRFSAQQFSDYHSELNMSSLELGDSALYFCASSLGRRREAFFGQGTRLTVV.

The J gene is TRBJ1-4, the V gene TRBV28, with D uncertain. The V end was cut by 8 bases, the J end by 8 bases, with 18 bases between. Germline CDR1 is MDHEN and CDR2 is SYDVKM. The CDR3 contains 14 residues. This CDR3 reads CASASVGVREKLFF. CDR3 DNA sequence: TGTGCCAGCGCATCGGTCGGGGTACGCGAAAAACTGTTTTTT.

The chain links TRBV6-1 to TRBJ1-2; TRBD1 aligns across 8 bases. Trimming cost V 1 base and J 6 bases; bases outside gene matches: 1. Germline assignment: CDR1 MNHNS and CDR2 SASEGT. The CDR3 loop spans 13 amino acids. CDR3 DNA sequence: TGTGCCAGCAGTGAAGACAGGGGGGATGGCTACACCTTC. Encoded protein: CASSEDRGDGYTF.

The V and J genes are TRBV29-1 and TRBJ1-2; the D gene is possibly TRBD1 (5 bases). Trimming stripped 3 bases from V and 7 bases from J, with 24 bases between. The CDR3 is 16 amino acids. Germline V lookup: CDR1 SQVTM, CDR2 ANQGSEA. The CDR3 DNA sequence: TGCAGCGTTGATAGGGTCAGGGAAGGCCCTGAGGTTGGCTACACCTTC. Protein: CSVDRVREGPEVGYTF.

The rearrangement links TRBV14 to TRBJ2-2, with D possibly matching TRBD1 (5 bases). The V gene's germline CDR1 is SGHDN and CDR2 FVKESK. CDR3 length equals 14 residues. Trimming left V 4 bases short and J 6 bases short, with 12 bases between. The CDR3 nucleotides are TGTGCCAGCAGCCCCCAGGGTTGGGCCGGGGAGCTGTTTTTT. Translating gives CASSPQGWAGELFF.

This clone was observed a handful of times. Other nucleotide sequences in the sample specify the same CDR3. The V and J genes are TRBV27 and TRBJ1-5; D is possibly TRBD1 (5 bases). CDR3 length: 16 amino acids. Germline V lookup: CDR1 MNHEY, CDR2 SMNVEV (reference sequence). Trimming removed 0 bases at V and 2 bases at J, with 11 bases between. In DNA form, the CDR3 reads TGTGCCAGCAGTTTATCGGGGGTAAGGGGCAATCAGCCCCAGCATTTT. Protein: CASSLSGVRGNQPQHF.

The chain combines TRBV18 with TRBJ2-3; D is perhaps TRBD2 (7 bases). V was trimmed by 3 bases and J by 0 bases, leaving 19 bases between them. The germline gives CDR1 KGHSH, CDR2 LQKENI. CDR3 length equals 18 residues. For the CDR3, the DNA is TGTGCCAGCTCACCCCCCAGGGGAGGGTTGGGTAGCACAGATACGCAGTATTTT. Encoded protein: CASSPPRGGLGSTDTQYF.

The gene calls are TRBV28 and TRBJ2-3; a weak D match, TRBD2 (5 bases). Germline CDR1 and CDR2: MDHEN and SYDVKM. The CDR3 consists of 12 residues. Between the trimmed V and J ends, which lost 5 bases and 6 bases, there was a span of 9 bases. CDR3 sequence reads: CASSPTTDTQYF. In DNA form, the CDR3 reads TGTGCCAGCAGTCCGACTACCGATACGCAGTATTTT.

V is TRBV27 and J is TRBJ2-3; TRBD2 matches at 10 bases. This CDR3 is 16 amino acids long. Germline CDR1 reads MNHEY; CDR2 reads SMNVEV (reference sequence). Trimming removed 4 bases from V and 4 bases from J; junction bases left unmatched: 8. CDR3 sequence: CASSSLAGGIADTQYF. In DNA, the CDR3 is TGTGCCAGCAGTTCCTTAGCGGGGGGCATCGCAGATACGCAGTATTTT.

V and J are TRBV2 and TRBJ1-2, with TRBD1 matching 8 bases. CDR1 and CDR2 from the germline V gene are SNHLY and FYNNEI. This CDR3 is built from 14 residues. With 9 bases clipped from V and 8 bases from J, the junction kept 14 bases outside the gene matches. CDR3: CAREKQGGLVGYTF. The CDR3 bases are TGTGCCAGAGAGAAACAGGGGGGATTGGTAGGCTACACCTTC.

This clone was counted only a few times. The rearrangement joins TRBV5-1 to TRBJ1-4, with TRBD1 as a possible D gene (6 bases). In germline, CDR1 is SGHRS, CDR2 YFSETQ. CDR3 size: 14 residues. V dropped 4 bases and J dropped 5 bases, with 12 bases sitting between them. The CDR3 sequence is CASSRTERNEKLFF. The CDR3 bases are TGCGCCAGCAGCCGGACAGAGCGAAATGAAAAACTGTTTTTT.

V gene TRBV9 combines with J gene TRBJ1-2; D unresolved. V gave up 0 bases and J gave up 7 bases, with 10 bases separating them. Germline-derived CDR1 and CDR2 are SGDLS and YYNGEE. The CDR3 length is 13 residues. CDR3 sequence: CASSVGGGAGYTF. CDR3 sequence (DNA): TGTGCCAGCAGCGTAGGGGGAGGTGCTGGCTACACCTTC.

The chain is built from TRBV5-6 and TRBJ2-4; 8 bases fit TRBD1. Per the germline V gene, CDR1 is SGHDT and CDR2 is YYEEEE. The CDR3 contains 16 residues. Trimming at V came to 2 bases and at J to 9 bases, leaving 13 bases not matched to a gene. The CDR3 DNA reads TGTGCCAGCAGCTTAGGGTGGAGGCAGGGGGCCGGCATTCAGTACTTC. Residues: CASSLGWRQGAGIQYF.

The V and J genes are TRBV10-3 and TRBJ2-3; 7 nucleotides agree with TRBD2. From germline, CDR1 is ENHRY and CDR2 SYGVKD. The CDR3 contains 15 residues. The trim removed 3 bases at V and 4 bases at J, leaving 7 bases unmatched. The CDR3 is CAISEVGEGPDTQYF. CDR3 DNA sequence: TGTGCCATCAGTGAAGTGGGGGAGGGGCCAGATACGCAGTATTTT.

The CDR3 DNA sequence: TGTGCAAGTCGCTTAGGGTGGGGATATAGCAATCAGCCCCAGCATTTT. It specifies CASRLGWGYSNQPQHF. This rearrangement joins TRBV12-2 to TRBJ1-5. TRBV12-2 is a pseudogene locus. CDR3 length: 16 residues.

This clone was recorded a few times. The V gene is TRBV9, the J gene TRBJ1-6; 7 bases are shared with TRBD1. Trimming at V came to 3 bases and at J to 1 base, leaving 4 bases not matched to a gene. The CDR3 runs to 16 residues. Per germline, CDR1 SGDLS and CDR2 YYNGEE. CDR3 in amino acids: CASSETGSSYNSPLHF. The DNA of the CDR3 is TGTGCCAGCAGCGAGACAGGGTCGTCCTATAATTCACCCCTCCACTTT.

This clone was counted a few times. The chain joins TRBV2 to TRBJ1-2, with D perhaps TRBD1 (6 bases). The CDR3 covers 10 residues. Germline V gene lookup returns CDR1 SNHLY and CDR2 FYNNEI. V lost 9 bases, J lost 7 bases, and 9 bases lay in between. As DNA, the CDR3 is TGTGCCAGTCAGGGGTTTGGCTACACCTTC. Its protein product is CASQGFGYTF.

This chain links TRBV2 with TRBJ2-7, with D tentatively TRBD1 (6 bases). This CDR3 contains 12 residues. The germline V and J ends were trimmed by 6 bases and 9 bases, with 15 bases remaining between them. The germline gives CDR1 SNHLY, CDR2 FYNNEI. CDR3: CASSGLGQRQYF. The CDR3 DNA reads as TGTGCCAGCAGCGGCCTCGGACAGCGGCAGTACTTC.